This is a list of T cell receptor beta chains from one sample in a study of PD-1 blockade in classical Hodgkin lymphoma. Sequencing used immunoSEQ multiplex PCR; TCRdb keeps in-frame clones, though not all of them. The sample includes more than 9,500 clones, approximately 84% of them seen just once. The sample here was peripheral blood mononuclear cells (PBMCs), taken at baseline. Receptors originate from a human donor with classical Hodgkin lymphoma. Both conserved end residues are part of each CDR3. Fields, in order: D gene, clone size, V gene, J gene, CDR3 DNA, CDR3 protein. D genes are given only for firm matches. Clone size is stated in some rows and not others, as once, few, many or a class when expanded.

d_call: NA; clone_size: NA; v_call: TRBV28; j_call: TRBJ2-5; cdr3_nt: TGTGCCAGCAGTAAAAATTACATGGCAGGAGAGACCCAGTACTTC; cdr3_aa: CASSKNYMAGETQYF
d_call: NA; clone_size: NA; v_call: TRBV11-2; j_call: TRBJ2-7; cdr3_nt: TGTGCCAGCAGCTTAGGAGCGGCTAGCGCCGGCTACGAGCAGTACTTC; cdr3_aa: CASSLGAASAGYEQYF
d_call: NA; clone_size: NA; v_call: TRBV7-2; j_call: TRBJ1-3; cdr3_nt: TGTGCCAGCAGCCACCCCGGCTCTGGAAACACCATATATTTT; cdr3_aa: CASSHPGSGNTIYF
d_call: TRBD2; clone_size: NA; v_call: TRBV28; j_call: TRBJ2-2; cdr3_nt: TGTGCCAGCAGGCCCACTAGCGGGAACACCGGGGAGCTGTTTTTT; cdr3_aa: CASRPTSGNTGELFF
d_call: NA; clone_size: NA; v_call: TRBV2; j_call: TRBJ2-1; cdr3_nt: TGTGCCAGCAGTGATAGGCTTTTTGAGCAGTTCTTC; cdr3_aa: CASSDRLFEQFF
d_call: NA; clone_size: NA; v_call: TRBV5-1; j_call: TRBJ2-7; cdr3_nt: TGCGCCAGCAGGAGGGAGAGTCCGAGCGAGCAGTACTTC; cdr3_aa: CASRRESPSEQYF
d_call: TRBD2; clone_size: NA; v_call: TRBV5-4; j_call: TRBJ2-7; cdr3_nt: TGTGCCAGCAGCTTTGCCCCTAGCGGGAGCTACGAGCAGTACTTC; cdr3_aa: CASSFAPSGSYEQYF
d_call: NA; clone_size: NA; v_call: TRBV18; j_call: TRBJ2-1; cdr3_nt: TGTGCCAGCTCGTTCAAGGAGCTTAGTAATGAGCAGTTCTTC; cdr3_aa: CASSFKELSNEQFF
d_call: NA; clone_size: NA; v_call: TRBV28; j_call: TRBJ2-1; cdr3_nt: TGTGCCAGCAGTTTTGAAAACCTTGAGCAGTTCTTC; cdr3_aa: CASSFENLEQFF
d_call: NA; clone_size: NA; v_call: TRBV28; j_call: TRBJ2-7; cdr3_nt: TGTGCCAGCAGTTTATGCTGTTGGCCACACTCCTACGAGCAGTACTTC; cdr3_aa: CASSLCCWPHSYEQYF
d_call: TRBD1; clone_size: NA; v_call: TRBV29-1; j_call: TRBJ1-2; cdr3_nt: TGCAGCGTTGTCTTAGGGGGCGGCTACACCTTC; cdr3_aa: CSVVLGGGYTF
d_call: NA; clone_size: NA; v_call: TRBV5-5; j_call: TRBJ1-1; cdr3_nt: TGTGCCAGCAGCTGGTCCGGGACACTAAACACTGAAGCTTTCTTT; cdr3_aa: CASSWSGTLNTEAFF
d_call: NA; clone_size: NA; v_call: TRBV18; j_call: TRBJ2-3; cdr3_nt: TGTGCCAGCTCGCCGCAATCAGACACGCAGTATTTT; cdr3_aa: CASSPQSDTQYF
d_call: NA; clone_size: NA; v_call: TRBV18; j_call: TRBJ1-6; cdr3_nt: TGTGCCAGCTCACCCCGGGACGTAACTAATTCACCCCTCCACTTT; cdr3_aa: CASSPRDVTNSPLHF
d_call: NA; clone_size: once; v_call: TRBV6-5; j_call: TRBJ1-1; cdr3_nt: TGTGCCAGCAGTTACGCTAACGGAAACACTGAAGCTTTCTTT; cdr3_aa: CASSYANGNTEAFF
d_call: NA; clone_size: NA; v_call: TRBV5-8; j_call: TRBJ2-3; cdr3_nt: TGTGCCAGCAGCTTACCCCGCGACAGGTCAGATACGCAGTATTTT; cdr3_aa: CASSLPRDRSDTQYF
d_call: NA; clone_size: NA; v_call: TRBV21-1; j_call: TRBJ2-1; cdr3_nt: TGTGCCAGCAGCCCGCGGGACGGTCGATACAATGAGCAGTTCTTC; cdr3_aa: CASSPRDGRYNEQFF
d_call: TRBD1; clone_size: NA; v_call: TRBV5-4; j_call: TRBJ2-5; cdr3_nt: TGTGCCAGCAGCAGGGACAGTTCACAAGAGACCCAGTACTTC; cdr3_aa: CASSRDSSQETQYF
d_call: NA; clone_size: NA; v_call: TRBV5-4; j_call: TRBJ2-3; cdr3_nt: TGTGCCAGCAGCTTTACAGGTAGCACAGATACGCAGTATTTT; cdr3_aa: CASSFTGSTDTQYF
d_call: TRBD1; clone_size: NA; v_call: TRBV27; j_call: TRBJ2-1; cdr3_nt: TGTGCCAGCAGTCTGGGGACAGGCTACAATGAGCAGTTCTTC; cdr3_aa: CASSLGTGYNEQFF
d_call: NA; clone_size: NA; v_call: TRBV10-3; j_call: TRBJ2-7; cdr3_nt: TGTGCCATCAGAGAGGACGGCTCCTACGAGCAGTACTTC; cdr3_aa: CAIREDGSYEQYF